The 30 T cell receptor beta chains in this list originate from one sample, sequenced in a study of CD4 T cells in relation to SARS-CoV-2 and coronaviruses. Measured with immunoSEQ multiplex PCR; TCRdb has only the in-frame clones, and not every one. The table has 20,000 to 25,000 clones, around 76% seen once. The antigens these receptors bind are not known. CD4+ T cells from unexposed donors were obtained before the COVID-19 pandemic (2011-2018). CD4+ T cells were isolated from the cells after around 9 days of culture. The sample consisted of CD4+ T cells from PBMCs, cultured in vitro. The source is a human donor in good health.

The V call is TRBV12-2, the J call TRBJ1-2; the table's D call, TRBD1, has no DNA check behind it. TRBV12-2 is tagged as a pseudogene. CDR3 length: 18 amino acids. The CDR3 sequence is CASRFLTARTGGQNGYTF. The DNA of the CDR3 is TGTGCAAGTCGCTTTTTGACAGCCCGGACAGGGGGCCAAAATGGCTACACCTTC.

J is TRBJ2-3 and V is TRBV14; D gene uncertain. V was trimmed by 0 bases and J by 7 bases, leaving 5 bases between them. The CDR3 has 12 amino acids. Germline V CDR1 and CDR2: SGHDN, FVKESK. The CDR3 loop reads CASSQDHYTQYF. In DNA, the CDR3 is TGTGCCAGCAGCCAAGATCACTATACGCAGTATTTT.

The V call is TRBV30, the J call TRBJ1-5; D gene uncertain. The CDR3 loop spans 13 amino acids. Trimming left V 1 base short and J 0 bases short, with 4 bases between. Germline CDR1 reads GTSNPN; CDR2 reads SVGIG (reference sequence). In nucleotides, the CDR3 is TGTGCCTGGAGTGCTTATAGCAATCAGCCCCAGCATTTT. Encoded protein: CAWSAYSNQPQHF. The full variable domain, its missing parts supplied by reference TRBV30 and TRBJ1-5, is SQTIHQWPATLVQPVGSPLSLECTVEGTSNPNLYWYRQAAGRGLQLLFYSVGIGQISSEVPQNLSASRPQDRQFILSSKKLLLSDSGFYLCAWSAYSNQPQHFGDGTRLSIL.

This chain links TRBV5-1 with TRBJ1-4; a possible D gene is TRBD1 (6 bases). The V and J ends lost 8 bases and 6 bases respectively, with 17 bases between them. This CDR3 comprises 14 residues. Germline V gene lookup returns CDR1 SGHRS and CDR2 YFSETQ. CDR3 coding DNA: TGCGCCAGTCACGCCGGGACATCAGATGAAAAACTGTTTTTT. Its translation: CASHAGTSDEKLFF.

This clone has only a few counts. The rearrangement joins TRBV19 to TRBJ1-3; D gene ambiguous. This CDR3 has 15 residues. Germline CDR1 reads LNHDA; CDR2 reads SQIVND (reference sequence). V lost 5 bases, J lost 2 bases, and 13 bases lay in between. CDR3 DNA: TGTGCCAGTAGTTTCGATCTTTCAGCTGGAAACACCATATATTTT. It specifies CASSFDLSAGNTIYF. Drawing the rest from reference TRBV19 and TRBJ1-3, the complete variable domain is DGGITQSPKYLFRKEGQNVTLSCEQNLNHDAMYWYRQDPGQGLRLIYYSQIVNDFQKGDIAEGYSVSREKKESFPLTVTSAQKNPTAFYLCASSFDLSAGNTIYFGEGSWLTVV.

This chain connects TRBV11-2 to TRBJ1-2; D gene ambiguous. There are 12 residues in the CDR3. V lost 2 bases and J lost 8, with 9 bases in between. Germline V gene lookup returns CDR1 SGHAT and CDR2 FQNNGV. The CDR3 nucleotides read TGTGCCAGCAGCTTACCGGGGTGGGGCTACACCTTC. Residues: CASSLPGWGYTF.

This clone was seen only a few times. The chain is built from TRBV6-1 and TRBJ1-5; D gene uncertain. In germline, CDR1 is MNHNS, CDR2 SASEGT. This CDR3 comprises 15 residues. V lost 2 bases and J 6 bases, leaving 14 bases between the germline ends. CDR3 sequence: CASSEPPDRPQPQHF. CDR3 in DNA: TGTGCCAGCAGTGAACCCCCGGATCGTCCTCAGCCCCAGCATTTT.

The chain recombines TRBV5-1 with TRBJ1-3; possibly TRBD1 for D (5 bases). V lost 1 base and J lost 0, with 5 bases in between. CDR3 length: 14 residues. From germline, CDR1 is SGHRS and CDR2 YFSETQ. The CDR3 loop is CASSLTGSGNTIYF. DNA of the CDR3: TGCGCCAGCAGCTTGACAGGCTCTGGAAACACCATATATTTT.

V usage is TRBV7-3 and J usage is TRBJ2-1, with D unresolved. This CDR3 has 16 residues. Looked up from germline, CDR1 is SGHTA and CDR2 is FQGTGA. The germline V and J ends were trimmed by 2 bases and 7 bases, with 18 bases remaining between them. CDR3 region: CASSLGFRSSLNEQFF. As DNA, the CDR3 is TGTGCCAGCAGCTTAGGCTTCAGAAGTTCATTGAATGAGCAGTTCTTC.

This chain uses TRBV30 with TRBJ1-3; unclear D gene. Per the germline V gene, CDR1 is GTSNPN and CDR2 is SVGIG (reference sequence). V was shortened by 0 bases and J by 0 bases, with 6 bases between the two germline ends. The CDR3 spans 14 residues. The CDR3 DNA reads TGTGCCTGGAGTGTAAAGAGCTCTGGAAACACCATATATTTT. Its protein product is CAWSVKSSGNTIYF.

This clone was recorded a few times. J is TRBJ2-7 and V is TRBV9, with a possible D match to TRBD1 (6 bases). The CDR3 runs to 14 residues. Germline CDR1 reads SGDLS; CDR2 reads YYNGEE. V was trimmed by 0 bases and J by 0 bases, leaving 7 bases between them. This chain's CDR3 is CASSVGDTSYEQYF. The DNA for the CDR3 is TGTGCCAGCAGCGTAGGGGACACCTCCTACGAGCAGTACTTC.

In its sample, this clone was seen once. The genes are TRBV14 and TRBJ1-2, with D possibly being TRBD1 (5 bases). The germline CDR1 and CDR2 sequences are SGHDN and FVKESK. Deletions cut 3 bases from V and 2 bases from J, with 13 bases between. This CDR3 region has 15 residues. DNA of the CDR3: TGTGCCAGCAGCCACGGGGGAACTTTGAACTATGGCTACACCTTC. This sequence encodes CASSHGGTLNYGYTF.

This clone was observed a single time. The chain employs TRBV5-4 and TRBJ1-6; the match to TRBD1 covers 8 bases. The CDR3 covers 17 residues. Losses at the gene ends were 0 bases for V and 6 bases for J; bases not matched to a gene: 8. CDR1 is SGHNT, CDR2 YYREEE, per germline (reference sequence). This chain's CDR3 is CASSLGQGLLVNSPLHF. DNA of the CDR3: TGTGCCAGCAGCTTGGGACAGGGGTTATTGGTTAATTCACCCCTCCACTTT.

In this sample, this clone is medium-sized. The chain uses TRBV11-2 and TRBJ2-3, with D maybe TRBD2 (6 bases). Per the germline V gene, CDR1 is SGHAT and CDR2 is FQNNGV. The CDR3 has 13 residues. V gave up 5 bases and J gave up 4 bases, with 10 bases separating them. The CDR3: CASSAGRSDTQYF. DNA for the CDR3: TGTGCCAGCAGCGCGGGACGGTCAGATACGCAGTATTTT.

The rearrangement uses TRBV10-2 and TRBJ1-1, with D tentatively TRBD1 (5 bases). The germline gives CDR1 WSHSY, CDR2 SAAADI. V was trimmed by 7 bases and J by 0 bases, leaving 9 bases between them. The CDR3 runs 13 residues. The CDR3 loop is CASKGAMNTEAFF. DNA for the CDR3: TGCGCCAGCAAAGGGGCCATGAACACTGAAGCTTTCTTT.

The rearrangement links TRBV28 to TRBJ2-3; tentative D call: TRBD1 (5 bases). Germline lookup yields CDR1 MDHEN and CDR2 SYDVKM. V was clipped by 6 bases and J by 2 bases, with 9 bases between them. The CDR3 contains 13 residues. The CDR3, as DNA: TGTGCCAGCAGGGGTGGGGCCACAGATACGCAGTATTTT. Translating gives CASRGGATDTQYF.

This clone came up a few times. The rearrangement uses TRBV3-1 (or the pseudogene TRBV3-2) and TRBJ2-7; D call uncertain. Between the trimmed V and J ends, which lost 4 bases and 7 bases, there was a span of 11 bases. This CDR3 spans 12 amino acids. Germline V lookup: CDR1 LGHDT, CDR2 YNNKEL (reference sequence). The CDR3 protein is CASSRNLMEQYF. The DNA for the CDR3 is TGTGCCAGCAGCCGCAATCTGATGGAGCAGTACTTC.

V usage is TRBV7-3 and J usage is TRBJ2-1, with TRBD2 as a possible D gene (5 bases). Germline V gene lookup returns CDR1 SGHTA and CDR2 FQGTGA. CDR3 length: 14 residues. V was pared by 5 bases and J by 4 bases, with 12 bases between. In DNA, the CDR3 is TGTGCCAGCAGCCCTGGCGGGTCGTACAATGAGCAGTTCTTC. It specifies CASSPGGSYNEQFF.

The chain couples TRBV7-2 to TRBJ2-7, with D tentatively TRBD1 (5 bases). The CDR3 has 16 amino acids. The germline V gene has CDR1 SGHTA and CDR2 FQGNSA. V was trimmed by 1 base and J by 5 bases, leaving 18 bases between them. The CDR3 DNA reads TGTGCCAGCAGCTTAGAGGGCTCCAGGGCCATGCACGAGCAGTACTTC. This sequence encodes CASSLEGSRAMHEQYF.

This chain links TRBV14 with TRBJ1-6; D may be TRBD1 (5 bases). V dropped 2 bases and J dropped 6 bases, with 8 bases sitting between them. The CDR3 is 14 amino acids. Germline V gene data show CDR1 as SGHDN and CDR2 as FVKESK. In DNA, the CDR3 is TGTGCCAGCAGCCAAATTGGGGGTAATTCACCCCTCCACTTT. Protein product: CASSQIGGNSPLHF.

The V gene is TRBV9, the J gene TRBJ1-1, with 8 nucleotides matching TRBD1. The J segment lost 4 bases and the V segment lost 3 bases, leaving 8 bases of the junction unmatched. The CDR3 has 15 amino acids. The germline V gene encodes CDR1 SGDLS and CDR2 YYNGEE. The CDR3 nucleotides are TGTGCCAGCAGCGCCTCAGACAGGGGCTCCACTGAAGCTTTCTTT. Its translation is CASSASDRGSTEAFF.

The chain recombines TRBV5-4 with TRBJ2-7, with D tentatively TRBD2 (5 bases). Trimming took 4 bases from V and 6 from J, leaving 23 bases between them. The CDR3 is 16 amino acids. The germline gives CDR1 SGHNT, CDR2 YYREEE (reference sequence). The CDR3 DNA is TGTGCCAGCAGCCCCCGCGGACTCTCCTTAATTCCCGAGCAGTACTTC. Its protein product is CASSPRGLSLIPEQYF.

This chain joins TRBV3-1 (or the pseudogene TRBV3-2) and TRBJ2-7, with D possibly matching TRBD2 (5 bases). The CDR3 totals 17 residues. CDR1 LGHDT and CDR2 YNNKEL come from the germline V gene (reference sequence). V was clipped by 0 bases and J by 2 bases, with 17 bases between them. CDR3 DNA sequence: TGTGCCAGCAGCCAAGATAGGGCGGGCACCCTCACCTACGAGCAGTACTTC. This codes for CASSQDRAGTLTYEQYF.

This sequence joins TRBV5-1 and TRBJ1-5; D uncertain. The CDR3 extends over 13 amino acids. CDR1 is SGHRS, CDR2 YFSETQ, per germline. Deletions cut 4 bases from V and 6 bases from J, with 11 bases between. The CDR3 loop reads CASSQNPTQPQHF. CDR3 coding DNA: TGCGCCAGCAGCCAAAACCCCACTCAGCCCCAGCATTTT.

In its sample, this clone was seen a few times. This chain connects TRBV5-8 to TRBJ1-1; no firm D call. V dropped 0 bases and J dropped 9 bases, with 9 bases sitting between them. Germline assignment: CDR1 SGHTS and CDR2 YDEGEE. The CDR3 extends over 12 amino acids. This chain's CDR3 is CASSLARSQAFF. The CDR3 DNA reads as TGTGCCAGCAGCTTGGCACGAAGCCAAGCTTTCTTT.

This clone was seen only a few times. The chain has TRBV2 and TRBJ2-6; maybe TRBD2 (6 bases). This CDR3 spans 19 amino acids. The germline V gene has CDR1 SNHLY and CDR2 FYNNEI. The V end was cut by 6 bases, the J end by 0 bases, with 21 bases between. CDR3 coding DNA: TGTGCCAGCAGCCAAACTCCGGGACTCAGAACCTCTGGGGCCAACGTCCTGACTTTC. Translation gives CASSQTPGLRTSGANVLTF.

The chain links TRBV30 to TRBJ2-1, with a possible D match to TRBD2 (6 bases). Germline V CDR1 and CDR2: GTSNPN, SVGIG (reference sequence). The ends were cut back, 4 bases at V and 5 bases at J, with 15 bases in the middle. The CDR3 has 14 amino acids. The CDR3 nucleotides read TGTGCCTGGATGGCGGGACTTTTAAACAATGAGCAGTTCTTC. It specifies CAWMAGLLNNEQFF.

This chain joins TRBV4-1 and TRBJ1-5; 10 bases fit TRBD1. This CDR3 contains 18 residues. Per germline, CDR1 MGHRA and CDR2 YSYEKL. The V segment lost 1 base and the J segment 1 base; nucleotides outside the gene matches: 7. In DNA form, the CDR3 reads TGCGCCAGCAGCCAAGGGGGGACAGGGGTAGGCAGCAATCAGCCCCAGCATTTT. It translates to CASSQGGTGVGSNQPQHF.

CDR3 bases: TGCGCCAGCAGCTTGAATTCCGGGAATTCACCCCTCCACTTT. The encoded protein is CASSLNSGNSPLHF. The chain joins TRBV5-1 to TRBJ1-6, with D unresolved. V shed 1 base and J shed 7 bases, with 9 bases lying between them. The CDR3 covers 14 residues. Germline V gene lookup returns CDR1 SGHRS and CDR2 YFSETQ.

This clone was observed a handful of times. The CDR3, as DNA: TGTGCTAGTGGTTTGACTCAGAGGGCTAGCGGCTCCTACAATGAGCAGTTCTTC. It is translated as CASGLTQRASGSYNEQFF. The V call is TRBV12-5, the J call TRBJ2-1, with 7 bases that match TRBD2. J lost 0 bases, V lost 2 bases, and 10 bases had no gene match. The CDR3 is 18 amino acids. Germline loops: CDR1 LGHNT, CDR2 FRNRAP.